One and the same sample provided the 8 T cell receptor beta chains below, sequenced in a study of glioma-infiltrating T cells. Amplification of TCR alpha and beta CDR3 regions from RNA used iRepertoire nested multiplex PCR. MiXCR was run by TCRdb on the multiplex PCR reads, yielding one entry per CDR3 protein. The sample has about 210,000 distinct CDR3 sequences; more than 30% are singletons. Input material: glioma tissue, nonneoplastic brain tissue, or PBMCs (not recorded which). The origin of the receptors is a human donor with low-grade glioma or glioblastoma, undergoing nonglioma brain surgery, or in good health (not recorded which).

This chain links TRBV2 with TRBJ2-5, with 10 bases matching TRBD2. The CDR3 sequence is 16 residues long. CDR1 and CDR2 from the germline V gene are SNHLY and FYNNEI. V gave up 6 bases and J gave up 5 bases; unmatched junction bases: 12. The CDR3 spells CASSANIAGGDETQYF. In DNA form, the CDR3 reads TGTGCCAGCAGCGCAAATATAGCGGGAGGAGATGAGACCCAGTACTTC.

The table lists this clonotype with many counts. The gene calls are TRBV4-3 and TRBJ2-1; TRBD2 matches 10 bases. V gave up 5 bases and J gave up 6 bases; unmatched junction bases: 7. Germline V gene data show CDR1 as LGHNA and CDR2 as YSLEER. The CDR3 loop spans 15 amino acids. The CDR3 protein is CASSNGLAEPNEQFF. The DNA for the CDR3 is TGCGCCAGCAGCAACGGACTAGCGGAGCCCAATGAGCAGTTCTTC.

The sample holds one count of this clonotype. This chain connects TRBV6-6 to TRBJ2-1, with TRBD1 identical over 11 bases. The CDR3 length is 15 residues. V lost 7 bases and J lost 8; bases outside the gene matches: 10. Germline V gene data show CDR1 as MNHNY and CDR2 as SVGAGI (reference sequence). The CDR3 here is CASIFMGDRGYEQFF. In nucleotides, the CDR3 is TGTGCCAGCATCTTCATGGGGGACAGGGGGTATGAGCAGTTCTTC.

The table lists this clonotype with a few counts. The J gene is TRBJ2-1, the V gene TRBV4-1; 7 bases fit TRBD2. Germline CDR1 and CDR2: MGHRA and YSYEKL. The length of the CDR3 is 16 residues. Unmatched junction bases numbered 9, after V lost 1 base and J lost 6 bases. CDR3: CASSQGRGGSVNEQFF. CDR3 DNA sequence: TGCGCCAGCAGCCAAGGCCGGGGCGGGAGTGTCAATGAGCAGTTCTTC.

This clonotype was detected many times. This chain uses TRBV15 with TRBJ1-1; D is possibly TRBD1 (5 bases). In germline, CDR1 is LNHNV, CDR2 YYDKDF (reference sequence). Trimming removed 1 base at V and 8 bases at J, with 8 bases between. The CDR3 totals 12 residues. Here the CDR3 reads CATSRARTEAFF. The CDR3 bases are TGTGCCACCAGCAGAGCCAGGACAGAAGCTTTCTTT.

In regard to this clonotype: At one of its ends the junction is not consistent with the germline gene, which may arise from a read error. CDR3 in amino acids: CTSSRLETATYEQYF. The DNA of the CDR3 is TGCACCAGCAGCCGACTAGAGACCGCAACCTACGAGCAGTACTTC. The rearrangement uses TRBV3-1 and TRBJ2-7, with a weak D call TRBD2 (6 bases). The CDR3 sequence is 15 residues long. Germline V lookup: CDR1 LGHDT, CDR2 YNNKEL (reference sequence).

The chain employs TRBV14 and TRBJ1-2, with 8 nucleotides matching TRBD1. V gave up 4 bases and J gave up 8 bases; unmatched junction bases: 12. CDR1 and CDR2 from the germline V gene are SGHDN and FVKESK. The CDR3 extends over 15 amino acids. The CDR3 DNA reads TGTGCCAGCAGCCCAACCCGGGACAGGCGACCCGGCTACACCTTC. This encodes CASSPTRDRRPGYTF.

This clonotype was seen many times. The genes are TRBV7-2 and TRBJ2-5, with no clear D. V gave up 6 bases and J gave up 1 base, with 9 bases separating them. Germline V gene lookup returns CDR1 SGHTA and CDR2 FQGNSA. The CDR3 runs 13 residues. CDR3: CASRLEGQETQYF. CDR3 DNA sequence: TGTGCCAGCAGACTGGAAGGCCAAGAGACCCAGTACTTC.